One sample yielded the 32 T cell receptor beta chains listed below, sequenced in a study of blood T cell repertoires in COVID-19. Produced via immunoSEQ multiplex PCR; TCRdb's table is partial and in-frame only. Among approximately 360,000 clones listed, roughly 90% were seen once. Sequencing was performed on peripheral blood. These receptors came from a man aged 35 to 55 with acute or convalescent COVID-19.

This sequence joins TRBV11-2 and TRBJ1-4; 7 bases fit TRBD1. Germline CDR1 SGHAT, CDR2 FQNNGV. The CDR3 runs to 13 residues. V shed 5 bases, J shed 13 bases, and the junction held 10 bases outside the gene matches. The CDR3 loop is CASSQTGAGGLFF. CDR3 bases: TGTGCCAGCAGCCAAACAGGGGCCGGGGGACTGTTTTTT.

This chain connects TRBV11-2 to TRBJ2-1, with 7 bases identical to TRBD2. Germline values: CDR1 SGHAT, CDR2 FQNNGV. CDR3 size: 13 residues. J was trimmed by 7 bases and V by 11 bases; bases with no gene match: 11. The CDR3 DNA reads TGTGCCGGGTATGGGCTAGCGGCGAATGAGCAGTTCTTC. Residues: CAGYGLAANEQFF. The full variable domain, its missing parts supplied by reference TRBV11-2 and TRBJ2-1, is EAGVAQSPRYKIIEKRQSVAFWCNPISGHATLYWYQQILGQGPKLLIQFQNNGVVDDSQLPKDRFSAERLKGVDSTLKIQPAKLEDSAVYLCAGYGLAANEQFFGPGTRLTVL.

V and J are TRBV5-4 and TRBJ1-2; possibly TRBD1 for D (5 bases). Germline loops: CDR1 SGHNT, CDR2 YYREEE (reference sequence). This CDR3 comprises 14 residues. The V gene lost 2 bases and the J gene lost 1 base, with 9 bases spanning the gap. The CDR3 loop is CASSFRGLNYGYTF. In DNA form, the CDR3 reads TGTGCCAGCAGCTTTAGGGGACTTAACTATGGCTACACCTTC.

The chain has TRBV11-3 and TRBJ2-4; the D gene is possibly TRBD2 (6 bases). The germline V gene has CDR1 SGHNT and CDR2 YENEEA. The CDR3 spans 16 residues. V was cut by 5 bases and J by 4 bases, with 18 bases left in between. The CDR3 loop reads CASSPSGGAEKNIQYF. The DNA of the CDR3 is TGTGCCAGCAGCCCCTCCGGGGGAGCGGAGAAAAACATTCAGTACTTC. The full variable domain, with the rest looked up from reference TRBV11-3 and TRBJ2-4, is EAGVVQSPRYKIIEKKQPVAFWCNPISGHNTLYWYLQNLGQGPELLIRYENEEAVDDSQLPKDRFSAERLKGVDSTLKIQPAELGDSAVYLCASSPSGGAEKNIQYFGAGTRLSVL.

The rearrangement joins TRBV5-8 to TRBJ2-7; perhaps TRBD2 as D (5 bases). With 0 bases removed from V and 3 bases from J, the gap between germline ends came to 7 bases. There are 13 residues in the CDR3. Germline CDR1 SGHTS, CDR2 YDEGEE. The CDR3 DNA reads as TGTGCCAGCAGCTTGGGACTACTCTACGAGCAGTACTTC. Its translation: CASSLGLLYEQYF.

The V and J genes are TRBV4-3 and TRBJ2-7; D is unclear. Germline values: CDR1 LGHNA, CDR2 YSLEER. Trimming cost V 4 bases and J 6 bases, with 16 bases left between them. This CDR3 contains 14 residues. CDR3 nucleotide sequence: TGCGCCAGCAGCCCCCAGTACCTGTTCTCCGAGCAGTACTTC. Translating it yields CASSPQYLFSEQYF.

The rearrangement uses TRBV6-5 and TRBJ1-5, with D unresolved. This CDR3 is 14 amino acids long. The V and J ends lost 6 bases and 0 bases respectively, with 9 bases between them. CDR1 is MNHEY, CDR2 SVGAGI, per germline. The chain's CDR3 is CASSQRNSNQPQHF. CDR3 nucleotide sequence: TGTGCCAGCAGCCAGAGGAATAGCAATCAGCCCCAGCATTTT.

The chain recombines TRBV6-5 with TRBJ2-1; 9 positions agree with TRBD2. From germline, CDR1 is MNHEY and CDR2 SVGAGI. V shed 0 bases and J 4 bases; nucleotides not matched to a gene: 4. This CDR3 region has 16 residues. The CDR3 is CASSYSIAGEYNEQFF. The CDR3 DNA sequence: TGTGCCAGCAGTTACTCGATAGCGGGGGAGTACAATGAGCAGTTCTTC.

The CDR3: CASSLRGSSPYEQYF. The CDR3 DNA reads TGTGCCAGCAGCTTGAGAGGGTCCTCGCCCTACGAGCAGTACTTC. The V and J genes are TRBV5-4 and TRBJ2-7, with TRBD2 as a possible D gene (5 bases). V was cut by 1 base and J by 2 bases, with 13 bases left in between. The CDR3 is 15 residues long. Germline CDR1 SGHNT, CDR2 YYREEE (reference sequence). The whole variable domain, remainder taken from reference TRBV5-4 and TRBJ2-7, is ETGVTQSPTHLIKTRGQQVTLRCSSQSGHNTVSWYQQALGQGPQFIFQYYREEENGRGNFPPRFSGLQFPNYSSELNVNALELDDSALYLCASSLRGSSPYEQYFGPGTRLTVT.

The chain combines TRBV21-1 with TRBJ2-2; TRBD1, the table's D call, was not compared with the DNA. TRBV21-1 is flagged as a pseudogene. The CDR3 has 17 residues. CDR3 coding DNA: TGTGCCAGCAGCAAAGAACAAGGGACAGGGTATGTCGGGGAGCTGTTTTTT. Its protein product is CASSKEQGTGYVGELFF.

This chain connects TRBV27 to TRBJ1-4; 8 nucleotides align to TRBD1. In germline, CDR1 is MNHEY, CDR2 SMNVEV (reference sequence). The V gene end was trimmed by 5 bases and the J gene end by 7 bases; junction bases not matched to a gene: 9. This CDR3 spans 15 amino acids. This CDR3 reads CASSNDRGGREKLFF. The CDR3 bases are TGTGCCAGCAGTAACGACAGGGGTGGTCGTGAAAAACTGTTTTTT.

This clone occurred a few times. The chain has TRBV4-2 and TRBJ2-2; 14 bases line up with TRBD2. Losses at the gene ends were 3 bases for V and 4 bases for J; bases not matched to a gene: 16. This CDR3 has 21 amino acids. CDR1 LGHNA and CDR2 YNFKEQ come from the germline V gene. The CDR3 spells CASSQELGTSGRLLITGELFF. The CDR3 DNA reads TGTGCCAGCAGCCAGGAACTCGGGACTAGCGGGAGACTTTTGATCACCGGGGAGCTGTTTTTT.

The chain is built from TRBV5-8 and TRBJ2-1; a possible D gene is TRBD1 (6 bases). Germline CDR1 is SGHTS and CDR2 is YDEGEE. V was cut by 7 bases and J by 7 bases, with 21 bases left in between. The CDR3 runs to 15 residues. The CDR3 protein is CASPSYGQLKNEQFF. The CDR3 nucleotides are TGTGCCAGCCCTTCCTATGGACAGCTGAAGAATGAGCAGTTCTTC.

CDR3 protein: CASSLKWAADTQYF. DNA for the CDR3: TGTGCCAGCAGTTTAAAGTGGGCCGCAGATACGCAGTATTTT. This chain uses TRBV28 with TRBJ2-3; unclear D gene. Trimming stripped 2 bases from V and 4 bases from J, with 10 bases between. The CDR3 loop spans 14 amino acids. CDR1 is MDHEN and CDR2 is SYDVKM in the germline V gene.

The chain combines TRBV28 with TRBJ2-7; D possibly corresponds to TRBD1 (5 bases). Germline V gene sequence: CDR1 MDHEN, CDR2 SYDVKM. The CDR3 is 15 residues long. V lost 5 bases and J lost 5, with 19 bases in between. CDR3 sequence (DNA): TGTGCCAGCAGTCCCCCCGGCAGGGTAAGAAACGAGCAGTACTTC. This translates into CASSPPGRVRNEQYF.

The rearrangement links TRBV9 to TRBJ2-1; TRBD2 matches 10 bases. CDR3 length: 14 residues. CDR1 is SGDLS and CDR2 is YYNGEE in the germline V gene. Unmatched junction bases numbered 7, after V lost 4 bases and J lost 9 bases. The CDR3 nucleotides are TGTGCCAGCAGCATAAGCGGGGGGGCCAGTGAGCAGTTCTTC. It yields the protein CASSISGGASEQFF.

This clone was found a few times. This sequence joins TRBV2 and TRBJ1-5, with D perhaps TRBD1 (5 bases). V was cut by 6 bases and J by 5 bases, with 17 bases left in between. CDR1 is SNHLY and CDR2 is FYNNEI in the germline V gene. The CDR3 is made up of 15 amino acids. The CDR3 sequence is CASSTPSGPDQPQHF. The CDR3 DNA reads as TGTGCCAGCAGCACTCCCTCAGGGCCGGATCAGCCCCAGCATTTT.

CDR3 loop: CASSTDRGLSNTEAFF. CDR3 nucleotides: TGTGCCAGCAGCACTGACAGGGGGCTCTCGAACACTGAAGCTTTCTTT. V gene TRBV6-6 combines with J gene TRBJ1-1, with 10 nucleotides matching TRBD1. CDR3 size: 16 residues. Germline lookup yields CDR1 MNHNY and CDR2 SVGAGI (reference sequence). V gave up 6 bases and J gave up 1 base; unmatched junction bases: 8.

The V and J genes are TRBV9 and TRBJ1-2, with 8 bases aligning to TRBD1. V was pared by 6 bases and J by 5 bases, with 6 bases of the junction left unmatched. CDR1 and CDR2 (germline): SGDLS, YYNGEE. The CDR3 runs to 13 residues. The CDR3, as DNA: TGTGCCAGCACCCCAGGGGGCCGGTATGGCTACACCTTC. Residues: CASTPGGRYGYTF.

This chain joins TRBV11-1 and TRBJ1-4, with D tentatively TRBD1 (6 bases). CDR1 and CDR2 from the germline V gene are SGHAT and FQDESV (reference sequence). The CDR3 is 14 amino acids. V was shortened by 5 bases and J by 5 bases, with 12 bases between the two germline ends. CDR3 nucleotide sequence: TGTGCCAGCAGCCCAGGACAGCACAATGAAAAACTGTTTTTT. Encoded protein: CASSPGQHNEKLFF.

The rearrangement uses TRBV12-3 or TRBV12-4 and TRBJ2-7; maybe TRBD2 (5 bases). V was shortened by 9 bases and J by 3 bases, with 15 bases between the two germline ends. This CDR3 is built from 13 residues. CDR3 amino acids: CARAPDWSYEQYF. For the CDR3, the DNA is TGTGCCAGAGCACCGGACTGGAGCTACGAGCAGTACTTC.

This rearrangement joins TRBV28 to TRBJ2-2, with a weak D call TRBD1 (6 bases). V gave up 6 bases and J gave up 2 bases, with 10 bases separating them. CDR1 is MDHEN, CDR2 SYDVKM, per germline. The CDR3 runs 14 residues. CDR3 amino acids: CASSPGTNTGELFF. The CDR3 coding sequence is TGTGCCAGCAGCCCCGGGACAAACACCGGGGAGCTGTTTTTT.

The CDR3 nucleotides are TGTGCCAGCTCACAGGGACACAACACTGAAGCTTTCTTT. This gives the protein CASSQGHNTEAFF. The genes are TRBV18 and TRBJ1-1; weak D call: TRBD1 (6 bases). V lost 4 bases, J lost 2 bases, and 8 bases lay in between. The CDR3 totals 13 residues. Germline CDR1 KGHSH, CDR2 LQKENI.

The chain has TRBV7-8 and TRBJ2-3; TRBD2 is a possible D gene (6 bases). This CDR3 has 17 amino acids. Looked up from germline, CDR1 is SGHVS and CDR2 is FQNEAQ. The V and J ends lost 1 base and 0 bases respectively, with 14 bases between them. The CDR3 is CASSLDGRGLSTDTQYF. CDR3 sequence (DNA): TGTGCCAGCAGCTTAGACGGACGGGGACTGAGCACAGATACGCAGTATTTT.

With respect to this clone: The identical CDR3 is also encoded by other nucleotide sequences in the sample. The gene calls are TRBV5-1 and TRBJ1-1; D is unclear. V lost 2 bases and J 1 base, leaving 6 bases between the germline ends. There are 13 residues in the CDR3. Germline V gene sequence: CDR1 SGHRS, CDR2 YFSETQ. This CDR3 reads CASSLIQNTEAFF. The CDR3 coding sequence is TGCGCCAGCAGCTTAATACAGAACACTGAAGCTTTCTTT.

The chain uses TRBV7-9 and TRBJ1-4; D perhaps matches TRBD1 (5 bases). The CDR3 covers 16 residues. V was trimmed by 5 bases and J by 1 base, leaving 14 bases between them. Germline CDR1 SEHNR, CDR2 FQNEAQ (reference sequence). The CDR3 region is CASSTKARETNEKLFF. In nucleotides, the CDR3 is TGTGCCAGCAGCACTAAGGCCAGGGAAACTAATGAAAAACTGTTTTTT.

The V gene is TRBV2, the J gene TRBJ1-2; D is perhaps TRBD1 (5 bases). Trimming stripped 6 bases from V and 4 bases from J, with 18 bases between. Germline lookup yields CDR1 SNHLY and CDR2 FYNNEI. The CDR3 runs to 15 residues. CDR3 sequence (DNA): TGTGCCAGCAGCCCAGGGAGGGGTTATGGCTATGGCTACACCTTC. Its protein product is CASSPGRGYGYGYTF.

Only a few counts were recorded for this clone. The sample contains more than one DNA sequence encoding this CDR3. The CDR3 nucleotides are TGTGCCAGTAGTGGGACAGCAGACACTGAAGCTTTCTTT. Translating it yields CASSGTADTEAFF. This chain uses TRBV19 with TRBJ1-1, with TRBD1 matching 7 bases. The length of the CDR3 is 13 residues. Germline loops: CDR1 LNHDA, CDR2 SQIVND (reference sequence). J was trimmed by 3 bases and V by 5 bases; bases with no gene match: 3.

The chain is built from TRBV9 and TRBJ1-1, with D maybe TRBD1 (5 bases). V lost 3 bases and J 1 base, leaving 13 bases between the germline ends. Per the germline V gene, CDR1 is SGDLS and CDR2 is YYNGEE. The CDR3 has 15 amino acids. CDR3 nucleotides: TGTGCCAGCAGCGCCCTCAGGGATTCGAACACTGAAGCTTTCTTT. Amino acids: CASSALRDSNTEAFF.

The CDR3 loop is CASSVGASGSYNEQFF. The CDR3 coding sequence is TGTGCCAGCAGTGTTGGCGCTAGCGGGAGTTATAATGAGCAGTTCTTC. This chain links TRBV2 with TRBJ2-1, with 10 nucleotides matching TRBD2. The germline V gene has CDR1 SNHLY and CDR2 FYNNEI. Germline trimming cut 4 bases from V and 7 bases from J; bases unmatched to any gene: 10. This CDR3 is 16 amino acids long. The full variable domain, with the rest looked up from reference TRBV2 and TRBJ2-1, is EPEVTQTPSHQVTQMGQEVILRCVPISNHLYFYWYRQILGQKVEFLVSFYNNEISEKSEIFDDQFSVERPDGSNFTLKIRSTKLEDSAMYFCASSVGASGSYNEQFFGPGTRLTVL.

Points on this clone: Since the CDR3 does not end with the conserved phenylalanine or tryptophan, this likely comes from a read error. It is unclear where the CDR3 begins or ends on the DNA, so no DNA is shown, and the CDR3 is as TCRdb lists it. The V gene is TRBV21-1, the J gene TRBJ1-2. TRBV21-1 is a known pseudogene. The CDR3 is 12 amino acids in total, end residues counted. The CDR3 is CASSKNRSGAAC.

The rearrangement links TRBV10-3 to TRBJ1-4; 7 nucleotides match TRBD1. The germline V gene encodes CDR1 ENHRY and CDR2 SYGVKD. The CDR3 contains 14 residues. The ends lost 6 bases at V and 2 bases at J; junction bases unmatched: 3. This CDR3 is CAISKQGTNEKLFF. DNA for the CDR3: TGTGCCATCAGCAAACAGGGGACTAATGAAAAACTGTTTTTT.